The 23 T cell receptor beta chains below all came from one sample that was sequenced in a study of blood T cell repertoires in COVID-19. Only in-frame clones appear in the TCRdb table, and some are missing; sequencing was by immunoSEQ multiplex PCR. The data contain 56,000 or so clones, 85% of them seen just once; the ten biggest clones take up 10%. The sequenced sample consisted of peripheral blood. These receptors all stem from a human donor in a cohort sampled during active COVID-19.

The chain has TRBV30 and TRBJ2-4; 7 nucleotides line up with TRBD1. The CDR3 runs 13 residues. Germline trimming cut 5 bases from V and 6 bases from J; bases unmatched to any gene: 7. CDR1 and CDR2 (germline): GTSNPN, SVGIG (reference sequence). CDR3 sequence: CAWQTGLGNIQYF. In nucleotides, the CDR3 is TGTGCCTGGCAGACAGGGTTAGGAAACATTCAGTACTTC.

The chain joins TRBV5-1 to TRBJ2-7, with D maybe TRBD1 (5 bases). Germline CDR1 SGHRS, CDR2 YFSETQ. The CDR3 runs 14 residues. Trimming shortened V by 4 bases and J by 5 bases, and 16 bases separated the two germline ends. As DNA, the CDR3 is TGCGCCAGCAGCCCAACCAGGGATACCCACGAGCAGTACTTC. Translated: CASSPTRDTHEQYF. Full variable domain (missing parts from reference TRBV5-1 and TRBJ2-7): KAGVTQTPRYLIKTRGQQVTLSCSPISGHRSVSWYQQTPGQGLQFLFEYFSETQRNKGNFPGRFSGRQFSNSRSEMNVSTLELGDSALYLCASSPTRDTHEQYFGPGTRLTVT.

The V gene is TRBV4-3, the J gene TRBJ1-1, with 9 nucleotides matching TRBD1. This CDR3 is built from 18 residues. Germline V gene data show CDR1 as LGHNA and CDR2 as YSLEER. The ends lost 2 bases at V and 1 base at J; junction bases unmatched: 11. CDR3 sequence reads: CASSQLTRGQGSNTEAFF. The CDR3 region has the DNA TGCGCCAGCAGCCAACTCACTCGAGGACAGGGGTCGAACACTGAAGCTTTCTTT.

The chain uses TRBV6-1 and TRBJ1-1; TRBD1 aligns across 12 bases. The CDR3 sequence is 15 residues long. Germline V CDR1 and CDR2: MNHNS, SASEGT. J was trimmed by 5 bases and V by 11 bases; bases with no gene match: 12. The CDR3 bases are TGTGCCTTGGGGACAGGGGGCGCGATGCGGACTGAAGCTTTCTTT. It specifies CALGTGGAMRTEAFF.

The rearrangement links TRBV18 to TRBJ1-5; D not resolved. The CDR3 runs 16 residues. Germline V gene sequence: CDR1 KGHSH, CDR2 LQKENI. V dropped 3 bases and J dropped 5 bases, with 17 bases sitting between them. Written as DNA, the CDR3 is TGTGCCAGCTCACCTACGGATACGGGAGGAGATCAGCCCCAGCATTTT. Its protein is CASSPTDTGGDQPQHF.

V usage is TRBV28 and J usage is TRBJ2-1; 9 positions match TRBD2. Trimming removed 6 bases from V and 10 bases from J; junction bases left unmatched: 13. There are 15 residues in the CDR3. Per germline, CDR1 MDHEN and CDR2 SYDVKM. This chain's CDR3 is CASSLLAGRPREQFF. The CDR3 nucleotides are TGTGCCAGCAGCCTCCTAGCGGGGAGGCCCAGGGAGCAGTTCTTC.

This CDR3 is CASGGQGVAKNIQYF. For the CDR3, the DNA is TGCGCCAGCGGCGGACAGGGGGTAGCCAAAAACATTCAGTACTTC. The chain is built from TRBV23-1 and TRBJ2-4; the match to TRBD1 covers 10 bases. TRBV23-1 carries the ORF label, with uncertain function. The CDR3 is made up of 15 amino acids. The J segment lost 0 bases and the V segment lost 8 bases, leaving 4 bases of the junction unmatched.

The rearrangement joins TRBV7-2 to TRBJ2-3; D perhaps matches TRBD2 (6 bases). With 1 base removed from V and 4 bases from J, the gap between germline ends came to 12 bases. The germline V gene has CDR1 SGHTA and CDR2 FQGNSA. CDR3 length: 15 amino acids. DNA for the CDR3: TGTGCCAGCAGCTTAGGCGGGACCCTGGCAGATACGCAGTATTTT. This encodes CASSLGGTLADTQYF.

This clone was detected only a few times. The chain combines TRBV5-1 with TRBJ1-5; D unclear. Per the germline V gene, CDR1 is SGHRS and CDR2 is YFSETQ. This CDR3 region has 13 residues. Trimming removed 4 bases from V and 2 bases from J, with 7 bases in between. Here the CDR3 DNA reads TGCGCCAGCAGCCCACAAGGCAATCAGCCCCAGCATTTT. Protein: CASSPQGNQPQHF.

This clone was detected once. CDR3 loop: CASSVNPSGRGEQFF. The CDR3 DNA sequence: TGTGCCAGCAGCGTAAACCCTAGCGGGAGGGGTGAGCAGTTCTTC. The chain couples TRBV9 to TRBJ2-1; 12 positions match TRBD2. The germline gives CDR1 SGDLS, CDR2 YYNGEE. Trimming removed 1 base from V and 9 bases from J; junction bases left unmatched: 5. This CDR3 has 15 residues.

CDR3 nucleotides: TGTGCCAGCAAGTCAAGCGGGTGGGACTACAATGAGCAGTTCTTC. Amino acids: CASKSSGWDYNEQFF. This chain joins TRBV28 and TRBJ2-1, with a weak D call TRBD2 (6 bases). V lost 7 bases and J 3 bases, leaving 16 bases between the germline ends. From germline, CDR1 is MDHEN and CDR2 SYDVKM. This CDR3 spans 15 amino acids.

The V gene is TRBV9, the J gene TRBJ2-1; possibly TRBD2 for D (6 bases). Germline CDR1 is SGDLS and CDR2 is YYNGEE. The CDR3 runs to 18 residues. Trimming pared 0 bases from V and 4 bases from J, leaving 20 bases between. DNA of the CDR3: TGTGCCAGCAGCGTAGCTAATAGGGCGGGACTCCGTTACAATGAGCAGTTCTTC. This sequence encodes CASSVANRAGLRYNEQFF.

V and J are TRBV4-2 and TRBJ2-1, with 9 nucleotides matching TRBD1. CDR3 length: 19 amino acids. CDR1 is LGHNA, CDR2 YNFKEQ, per germline. V trimming: 4 bases; J trimming: 0 bases; junction bases outside the gene matches: 13. This chain's CDR3 is CASSPGQGSGEFSYNEQFF. Written as DNA, the CDR3 is TGTGCCAGCAGCCCCGGACAGGGGAGCGGGGAATTCTCCTACAATGAGCAGTTCTTC.

V and J are TRBV6-6 and TRBJ1-1; the match to TRBD1 covers 7 bases. After removal of 4 bases from V and 1 base from J, the junction contained 9 bases not matched to a gene. This CDR3 is 16 amino acids long. CDR1 and CDR2 from the germline V gene are MNHNY and SVGAGI (reference sequence). CDR3 in amino acids: CASSSAYRGRNTEAFF. Here the CDR3 DNA reads TGTGCCAGCAGTTCGGCCTACAGGGGAAGGAACACTGAAGCTTTCTTT.

This clone has just one count. This sequence joins TRBV19 and TRBJ1-1; 7 bases map to TRBD1. V shed 5 bases, J shed 3 bases, and the junction held 9 bases outside the gene matches. Germline values: CDR1 LNHDA, CDR2 SQIVND (reference sequence). The CDR3 has 15 residues. The CDR3 here is CASSWDSEPYTEAFF. For the CDR3, the DNA is TGTGCCAGTAGTTGGGACAGTGAACCGTACACTGAAGCTTTCTTT. Full variable domain (missing parts from reference TRBV19 and TRBJ1-1): DGGITQSPKYLFRKEGQNVTLSCEQNLNHDAMYWYRQDPGQGLRLIYYSQIVNDFQKGDIAEGYSVSREKKESFPLTVTSAQKNPTAFYLCASSWDSEPYTEAFFGQGTRLTVV.

The chain combines TRBV27 with TRBJ2-3, with 8 bases lining up with TRBD2. Germline V gene lookup returns CDR1 MNHEY and CDR2 SMNVEV (reference sequence). The V segment lost 2 bases and the J segment 3 bases; nucleotides outside the gene matches: 4. The CDR3 runs 15 residues. The CDR3 region has the DNA TGTGCCAGCAGTTTAACCGGGACTAGTACAGATACGCAGTATTTT. Residues: CASSLTGTSTDTQYF.

This chain uses TRBV19 with TRBJ2-7; 7 positions match TRBD1. The junction had 23 bases not matched to a gene; V was cut back by 2 bases and J by 4 bases. Germline V gives CDR1 LNHDA, CDR2 SQIVND (reference sequence). The CDR3 runs 20 residues. The CDR3 loop reads CASSIPTAHRGIPPAYEQYF. DNA of the CDR3: TGTGCCAGTAGTATACCAACCGCTCACAGGGGTATTCCCCCCGCGTACGAGCAGTACTTC.

The chain combines TRBV9 with TRBJ2-5; a possible D gene is TRBD1 (5 bases). The CDR3 has 14 amino acids. CDR1 is SGDLS, CDR2 YYNGEE, per germline. Deletions cut 4 bases from V and 5 bases from J, with 15 bases between. The CDR3 nucleotides are TGTGCCAGCAGCTCCCAGGGTTATGGGGAGACCCAGTACTTC. This gives the protein CASSSQGYGETQYF.

V gene TRBV7-2 combines with J gene TRBJ1-5; 7 bases map to TRBD1. V was clipped by 5 bases and J by 6 bases; unmatched bases: 4. Per germline, CDR1 SGHTA and CDR2 FQGNSA. This CDR3 is built from 13 residues. The CDR3 loop is CASSTGVSQPQHF. The CDR3, as DNA: TGTGCCAGCAGCACAGGGGTAAGTCAGCCCCAGCATTTT.

The J gene is TRBJ1-5, the V gene TRBV3-1 (or the pseudogene TRBV3-2); no firm D call. CDR1 is LGHDT and CDR2 is YNNKEL in the germline V gene (reference sequence). The CDR3 loop spans 14 amino acids. The V end was cut by 5 bases, the J end by 0 bases, with 8 bases between. The CDR3 region is CASSYSNSNQPQHF. The CDR3 nucleotides read TGTGCCAGCAGCTATAGTAATAGCAATCAGCCCCAGCATTTT.

The chain joins TRBV28 to TRBJ2-1, with 8 bases matching TRBD2. The CDR3 is 15 residues long. Looked up from germline, CDR1 is MDHEN and CDR2 is SYDVKM. The ends lost 5 bases at V and 2 bases at J; junction bases unmatched: 5. The CDR3 region is CASSPGGTAYNEQFF. The CDR3 coding sequence is TGTGCCAGCAGTCCGGGGGGGACGGCCTACAATGAGCAGTTCTTC.

The rearrangement uses TRBV7-8 and TRBJ2-4, with 9 positions matching TRBD2. Trimming at V came to 1 base and at J to 0 bases, leaving 4 bases not matched to a gene. Germline CDR1 is SGHVS and CDR2 is FQNEAQ. The CDR3 consists of 17 residues. The CDR3 loop is CASSLGLAVLAKNIQYF. The CDR3 nucleotides are TGTGCCAGCAGCTTAGGACTAGCGGTACTAGCCAAAAACATTCAGTACTTC.

The chain carries TRBV6-5 and TRBJ2-7; 10 bases agree with TRBD1. The V segment lost 6 bases and the J segment 7 bases; nucleotides outside the gene matches: 12. CDR3 length equals 15 residues. The V gene's germline CDR1 is MNHEY and CDR2 SVGAGI. CDR3: CASRNNRDRGKEQYF. The DNA of the CDR3 is TGTGCCAGCAGAAACAACCGGGACAGGGGTAAGGAGCAGTACTTC.